This T cell receptor (beta chain) was sequenced in a study of cytomegalovirus exposure and HLA in healthy donors. Study-wide results and limits: Among TCR sequences, most were rare, though some public TCRs appeared in many donors. Available immune exposure information covered CMV serostatus only.

Both 60 Vbeta primers and 13 Jbeta primers went into the PCR. The protocol was immunoSEQ multiplex PCR, while the TCRdb copy is restricted to in-frame clones and leaves out a portion. Counted here are 85,000 to 100,000 clones, approximately 81% occurring once; the ten biggest clones make up approximately 3.3%. Germline CDR1 is MGHRA and CDR2 is YSYEKL. V shed 1 base and J shed 10 bases, with 13 bases lying between them. The CDR3 has 14 residues. There are a few counts of this clone. Its matching antigen is unknown. Sequencing was done on a sample of PBMCs. The chain combines TRBV4-1 with TRBJ1-4, with D possibly TRBD1 on 5 matching bases. The sequence was obtained from a male donor in good health and CMV-seropositive. The DNA of the CDR3 is TGCGCCAGCAGCCAAGGCCAGGGTTTTCGAAAACTGTTTTTT. This encodes CASSQGQGFRKLFF.